This T cell receptor (beta chain) was observed in a study of somatic mutations in cytotoxic T cells in rheumatoid arthritis. Study-wide results and caveats: Rheumatoid arthritis patients and age-matched healthy controls showed no significant difference in CD8+ T-cell clonality. There was no knowledge of the antigen targets of the expanded CD8+ clones.

Deletions cut 7 bases from V and 4 bases from J, with 16 bases between. The length of the CDR3 is 14 residues. Germline CDR1 and CDR2: LNHDA and SQIVND (reference sequence). Source study methods: Some patient CD8+ clones were larger than 1%, and these rarely matched published virus-specific TCRB sequences. Only in-frame clones appear in the TCRdb table, and some are missing; sequencing was by immunoSEQ multiplex PCR. V, J and clone size are taken as reported in that table, and D and trimming were inferred from the DNA itself. The table includes approximately 15,000 clones, approximately 80% detected once. A word on this clone: Its antigen is as yet unknown.

J is TRBJ1-1 and V is TRBV19; TRBD1 is a possible D gene (5 bases). The source of this sequence is an adult with rheumatoid arthritis. Sequenced sample: CD8+ T cells sorted from blood. This chain's CDR3 is CASTISRDGTEAFF. DNA of the CDR3: TGTGCCAGTACCATCAGTAGGGACGGCACTGAAGCTTTCTTT.